The 18 T cell receptor beta chains presented below share a single source sample, sequenced in a study of cytomegalovirus exposure and HLA in healthy donors. The PCR contained 60 Vbeta and 13 Jbeta primers. Only in-frame clones appear in the TCRdb table, and some are missing; sequencing was by immunoSEQ multiplex PCR. The profile shows 50,000 to 70,000 clones, about 77% of them singletons. Material: PBMCs. The receptors come from a female donor in good health and CMV-seronegative.

This chain links TRBV27 with TRBJ1-3, with a weak D call TRBD1 (5 bases). The germline gives CDR1 MNHEY, CDR2 SMNVEV (reference sequence). V lost 7 bases to trimming and J lost 1 base, with 14 bases between them. This CDR3 is built from 15 residues. CDR3 in DNA: TGTGCCAGCAAGGCCCGGGGGTGGTCTGGAAACACCATATATTTT. This translates into CASKARGWSGNTIYF.

The chain couples TRBV7-2 to TRBJ1-5; D uncertain. Between the trimmed V and J ends, which lost 0 bases and 3 bases, there was a span of 12 bases. Germline V gene data show CDR1 as SGHTA and CDR2 as FQGNSA. The CDR3 covers 16 residues. This CDR3 is CASSLAGAGTNQPQHF. CDR3 in DNA: TGTGCCAGCAGCTTAGCGGGAGCGGGAACCAATCAGCCCCAGCATTTT.

The rearrangement uses TRBV29-1 and TRBJ2-3; 12 bases match TRBD2. Losses at the gene ends were 7 bases for V and 8 bases for J; bases not matched to a gene: 7. The CDR3 is made up of 13 amino acids. Germline CDR1 reads SQVTM; CDR2 reads ANQGSEA. CDR3 protein: CSGQTSGGATQYF. The CDR3 nucleotides read TGCAGCGGCCAGACTAGCGGGGGAGCTACGCAGTATTTT.

The count of this clone is one. The rearrangement joins TRBV5-1 to TRBJ1-1; D is possibly TRBD1 (6 bases). V was clipped by 5 bases and J by 1 base, with 9 bases between them. CDR1 is SGHRS, CDR2 YFSETQ, per germline. There are 13 residues in the CDR3. In nucleotides, the CDR3 is TGCGCCAGCAGTCCACAGGGGAACACTGAAGCTTTCTTT. As protein: CASSPQGNTEAFF.

This chain joins TRBV27 and TRBJ2-7; 12 bases line up with TRBD2. Germline CDR1 reads MNHEY; CDR2 reads SMNVEV (reference sequence). The trim removed 5 bases at V and 9 bases at J, leaving 8 bases unmatched. The CDR3 totals 14 residues. The CDR3 bases are TGTGCCAGCAGTAGAGGGACTAGCGGGTTGGGGCAGTACTTC. Its translation is CASSRGTSGLGQYF.

V gene TRBV5-6 combines with J gene TRBJ1-2; D is unclear. The CDR3 runs to 13 residues. V lost 0 bases and J lost 4, with 7 bases in between. Germline assignment: CDR1 SGHDT and CDR2 YYEEEE. The CDR3 region has the DNA TGTGCCAGCAGCTTGGGAGGCAGCTATGGCTACACCTTC. This encodes CASSLGGSYGYTF. The complete variable domain, with remaining parts taken from reference TRBV5-6 and TRBJ1-2, reads DAGVTQSPTHLIKTRGQQVTLRCSPKSGHDTVSWYQQALGQGPQFIFQYYEEEERQRGNFPDRFSGHQFPNYSSELNVNALLLGDSALYLCASSLGGSYGYTFGSGTRLTVV.

V and J are TRBV10-3 and TRBJ1-1; D not resolved. Germline V lookup: CDR1 ENHRY, CDR2 SYGVKD. This CDR3 has 16 residues. Trimming removed 3 bases at V and 4 bases at J, with 18 bases between. CDR3 amino acids: CAISESGPSGSTEAFF. CDR3 coding DNA: TGTGCCATCAGTGAATCAGGCCCAAGTGGATCCACTGAAGCTTTCTTT.

This chain links TRBV11-2 with TRBJ2-1; possibly TRBD2 for D (5 bases). The CDR3 length is 15 residues. V lost 1 base, J lost 0 bases, and 7 bases lay in between. Germline CDR1 and CDR2: SGHAT and FQNNGV. CDR3 sequence reads: CASSLAGSSYNEQFF. The CDR3 bases are TGTGCCAGCAGCTTAGCGGGGTCCTCCTACAATGAGCAGTTCTTC.

J is TRBJ1-5 and V is TRBV5-1; no clear D. Germline CDR1 reads SGHRS; CDR2 reads YFSETQ. The V end lost 4 bases, the J end lost 4 bases, and 18 bases lay between the germline ends. The CDR3 extends over 16 amino acids. As DNA, the CDR3 is TGCGCCAGCAGCCTAAGCTCCGGGTATGGAAATCAGCCCCAGCATTTT. It codes for CASSLSSGYGNQPQHF.

The chain joins TRBV5-6 to TRBJ2-2, with D maybe TRBD1 (6 bases). Looked up from germline, CDR1 is SGHDT and CDR2 is YYEEEE. This CDR3 is built from 16 residues. Trimming shortened V by 2 bases and J by 0 bases, and 11 bases separated the two germline ends. CDR3 loop: CASSFLGTPNTGELFF. As DNA, the CDR3 is TGTGCCAGCAGCTTTCTTGGGACACCGAACACCGGGGAGCTGTTTTTT.

This chain's CDR3 is CASRAPSGKETQYF. In DNA form, the CDR3 reads TGTGCCAGCAGGGCCCCCAGCGGAAAAGAGACCCAGTACTTC. The chain has TRBV6-5 and TRBJ2-5; a possible D gene is TRBD2 (5 bases). In germline, CDR1 is MNHEY, CDR2 SVGAGI. Trimming pared 6 bases from V and 3 bases from J, leaving 14 bases between. CDR3 length equals 14 residues.

The chain joins TRBV5-4 to TRBJ1-1, with no clear D. V gave up 4 bases and J gave up 6 bases, with 16 bases separating them. This CDR3 contains 14 residues. The germline V gene has CDR1 SGHNT and CDR2 YYREEE (reference sequence). The CDR3 loop is CASSPLGAGPEAFF. For the CDR3, the DNA is TGTGCCAGCAGCCCCCTCGGAGCGGGCCCTGAAGCTTTCTTT.

The genes are TRBV19 and TRBJ2-1; 11 nucleotides line up with TRBD2. CDR3 length: 15 amino acids. Germline loops: CDR1 LNHDA, CDR2 SQIVND (reference sequence). After removal of 5 bases from V and 4 bases from J, the junction contained 4 bases not matched to a gene. The CDR3: CASSSRLAGYNEQFF. CDR3 in DNA: TGTGCCAGTAGTTCCCGACTAGCGGGGTACAATGAGCAGTTCTTC.

The chain employs TRBV10-3 and TRBJ1-1; the match to TRBD1 covers 7 bases. The CDR3 sequence is 15 residues long. Germline-derived CDR1 and CDR2 are ENHRY and SYGVKD. V lost 0 bases and J lost 4; bases outside the gene matches: 5. This CDR3 reads CAISESKGGSTEAFF. The CDR3 DNA reads as TGTGCCATCAGTGAGTCGAAAGGGGGCTCCACTGAAGCTTTCTTT.

This chain joins TRBV7-2 and TRBJ2-5, with 7 nucleotides matching TRBD2. Trimming took 0 bases from V and 1 from J; bases not matched to a gene: 8. The germline gives CDR1 SGHTA, CDR2 FQGNSA. The CDR3 runs 17 residues. The CDR3 loop reads CASSLALTSRGQETQYF. In nucleotides, the CDR3 is TGTGCCAGCAGCTTAGCCCTGACTAGCCGAGGCCAAGAGACCCAGTACTTC.

The J gene is TRBJ1-5, the V gene TRBV29-1, with a tentative D call TRBD1 (6 bases). With 4 bases removed from V and 7 bases from J, the gap between germline ends came to 17 bases. This CDR3 has 14 amino acids. Germline lookup yields CDR1 SQVTM and CDR2 ANQGSEA. The CDR3 region has the DNA TGCAGCGTTGCCGAGGGGCAGGGGAACCAGCCCCAGCATTTT. Its protein product is CSVAEGQGNQPQHF.

The gene calls are TRBV9 and TRBJ1-4, with 9 positions matching TRBD1. The CDR3 runs 14 residues. Trimming removed 5 bases from V and 4 bases from J; junction bases left unmatched: 3. Germline V CDR1 and CDR2: SGDLS, YYNGEE. The CDR3 DNA follows: TGTGCCAGCAGTCGGACAGGGGATAATGAAAAACTGTTTTTT. It codes for CASSRTGDNEKLFF.

This clone was counted a few times. This sequence joins TRBV4-1 and TRBJ2-1, with D perhaps TRBD2 (5 bases). Germline V gene sequence: CDR1 MGHRA, CDR2 YSYEKL. Trimming shortened V by 4 bases and J by 4 bases, and 14 bases separated the two germline ends. The CDR3 has 15 residues. Here the CDR3 reads CASSLKEEVYNEQFF. CDR3 coding DNA: TGCGCCAGCAGCCTAAAGGAGGAGGTATACAATGAGCAGTTCTTC.